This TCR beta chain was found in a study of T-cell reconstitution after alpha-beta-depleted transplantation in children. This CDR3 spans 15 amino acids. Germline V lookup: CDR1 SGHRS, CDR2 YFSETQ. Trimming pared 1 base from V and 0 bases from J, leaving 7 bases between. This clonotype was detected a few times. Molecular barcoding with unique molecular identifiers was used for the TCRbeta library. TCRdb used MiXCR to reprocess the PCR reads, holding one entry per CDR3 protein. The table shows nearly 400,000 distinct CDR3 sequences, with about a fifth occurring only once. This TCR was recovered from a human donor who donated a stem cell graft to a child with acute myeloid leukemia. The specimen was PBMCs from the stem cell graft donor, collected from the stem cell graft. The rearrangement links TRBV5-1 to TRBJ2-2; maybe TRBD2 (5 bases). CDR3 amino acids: CASSLTAANTGELFF. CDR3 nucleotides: TGCGCCAGCAGCTTGACAGCGGCGAACACCGGGGAGCTGTTTTTT.